Listed here is a single TCR beta chain. No cognate antigen has been identified for it. Base qualities are not at hand, and no much larger clone is one base apart. Systemically healthy Caucasian individuals from Russia, 35 to 40 in total and aged 6 to 90 years, were included as donors. Around 10 milliliters of peripheral blood were drawn from each donor into EDTA-treated Vacutainer tubes. Ficoll-Paque density-gradient centrifugation was used to isolate PBMCs, with at least 6.5 million per sample. Trizol reagent was used to extract total RNA from PBMCs, with at least 6 micrograms per sample. Naive CD45RAhigh/CD27high T cell percentages were measured by flow cytometry on a PBMC aliquot from every donor. V trim: 5 bases; J trim: 2 bases; unmatched bases: 11. Measured from the cysteine to the phenylalanine, the CDR3 is 17 residues long. The read is trimmed to its CDR3 DNA, 51 bases read in frame from base 1. CDR1 and CDR2 (MDHEN, SYDVKM) derive from the germline V gene.

The data belong to a study of blood T cells in healthy people across ages (dated by TCRdb to between 2014 and 2016). In the study overall: In model experiments, roughly one uniquely barcoded TCR beta cDNA molecule per two T cells was captured by template switching. Age-related changes in TCR beta repertoire diversity were measured in the study by deep sequencing normalized with unique cDNA molecular identifiers. Four age groups were formed from the donors: young (average about 17 years), middle-aged (around 37), aged (about 62) and long-lived (around 82). To avoid experimental bias, donors of different ages were randomly spread across the sequencing lanes. For two donors (one aged 18 to 30 and one aged 80 or older), the study analyzed two additional independent replicas of 1 million unique cDNA reads from the same blood draw. Study-level results and caveats: The CMV infection status of donors was not known, potentially confounding age-related changes in expanded clonotypes. Compared with the aged group, the long-lived group had more naive CD4+ T cells, fewer expanded clones and increased TCR diversity, suggesting age selection. Total diversity estimates from one million sequenced T cells were considered lower bounds and underestimates. Since profiling was done on bulk unsorted PBMCs, naive and antigen-experienced compartments could not be conclusively compared. Observed TCR beta diversity per million T cells fell roughly linearly with age, and a significant reduction was already apparent by age approximately 41. A strong correlation was found between observed TCR beta diversity and the percentage of naive T cells measured by flow cytometry.

Library preparation was by 5' RACE. The sequencer listed for this sample is Illumina HiSeq 2500. The second PCR ran for roughly 7 to 11 cycles and used a J-beta primer mix along with a sample-barcoded 5' primer. Each TCR beta cDNA molecule received a unique molecular identifier from a template-switch 5' adaptor carrying 12 random nucleotides. Each sample yielded at least 2.5 million CDR3-containing paired-end reads. The Mint cDNA synthesis kit, primed by a TRBC-specific oligonucleotide, was used to synthesize first-strand cDNA from all RNA. Following uracil-DNA glycosylase treatment, all cDNA underwent a first 18-cycle PCR with the universal primers M1SS and BC2_uni_R. The paper's data handling went like this. Normalization of each sample was performed by random selection of 1 million high-quality reads, each carrying a distinct molecular identifier. Reads sharing molecular identifiers were discarded rather than binned into consensus sequences. MiTCR, set to a Q25 quality threshold and the strictest error-elimination algorithm, was used for CDR3 identification, clonotype clustering and error correction. A nonparametric unseen species model using Euler transformation provided a lower-bound estimate of total TCR beta diversity. TCRdb's own reprocessing of the public reads used fastp at Q25 and MiXCR and kept productive beta chains. Rows are combined by CDR3 protein, so each entry shows the most common genes and DNA. It is TCRdb's table, rather than the study itself, that gives the V and J calls and clone size. The sample table contains 1.6 million or so distinct CDR3 sequences; only one count was recorded for about 35% of them. The ten largest clones represent about 11% of the sample.

The sequence is built from TRBV28 and TRBJ2-5; the junction holds 10 bases that match TRBD2. The sample consisted of blood. The clonotype comes from a woman aged 25 to 45 in good health. The CDR3 has the sequence CASSPRGSGRQQETQYF. The DNA sequence reads TGTGCCAGCAGTCCAAGGGGTAGCGGGAGGCAACAAGAGACCCAGTACTTC.